This is a list of T cell receptor beta chains from one sample in a study of early T cells in non-severe SARS-CoV-2 infection. MiXCR, run by TCRdb on the 5' RACE reads, gives a single entry per CDR3 protein. The table lists around 77,000 distinct CDR3 sequences, 5% of them singletons, with about 7% in the top ten. Specimen: whole blood, collected at baseline. These receptor sequences come from an adult who was a healthcare worker with PCR-confirmed SARS-CoV-2 infection or an uninfected control (not recorded which). Each CDR3 is given without its conserved first and last residue.

TRBJ2-5	TRBV19	ASSGETQY
TRBJ2-1	TRBV5-1	ASSFTTPNNEQF
TRBJ1-1	TRBV7-9	ASSRQGWTKTEAF
TRBJ2-1	TRBV6-5	ASSPMTRNEQF
TRBJ2-3	TRBV12-5	ASGLYGTAGTDTQY
TRBJ1-2	TRBV28	ASSQLTGEERYGYT
TRBJ2-2	TRBV28	ASSLPLGELF
TRBJ2-1	TRBV20-1	SAPPLGLAFYNEQF
TRBJ1-1	TRBV20-1	SAPRGRNTEAF
TRBJ2-1	TRBV29-1	SVEVPATYNEQF
TRBJ2-7	TRBV20-1	SVYATTYEQY
TRBJ1-1	TRBV6-5	ASSRVNTEAF
TRBJ2-7	TRBV4-1	ASSPVSGYEQY
TRBJ2-3	TRBV5-1	ASSPDTSTDTQY
TRBJ2-1	TRBV30	AWETGAYNEQF
TRBJ1-1	TRBV7-9	ASSFRTGRTEAF
TRBJ2-7	TRBV27	ASSGLASYEQY
TRBJ1-1	TRBV29-1	SVTQFGQDTEAF
TRBJ1-1	TRBV18	ASSLATGITEAF
TRBJ2-7	TRBV24-1	ATREGQPAYEQY
TRBJ1-4	TRBV7-9	ASSAYRGSNEKLF
TRBJ1-1	TRBV20-1	SALQDEDTEAF
TRBJ2-1	TRBV29-1	SVRGTFAHNEQF
TRBJ2-1	TRBV6-6	ASSGRLALWNEQF
TRBJ1-3	TRBV20-1	SATEQGSGNTIY
TRBJ2-5	TRBV7-9	ASRGDSQETQY
TRBJ2-1	TRBV29-1	SVQSTSGIVEQF
TRBJ1-6	TRBV7-2	ASSLGGPGAGGSPLH
TRBJ1-6	TRBV5-6	ASSLMMMNSPLH
TRBJ1-2	TRBV15	ATSAITGDWDGYT
TRBJ1-1	TRBV7-2	ASSLEQGRHTEAF
TRBJ2-6	TRBV6-2/TRBV6-3	ASRLAGQGAGANVLT
TRBJ1-1	TRBV5-1	ASSQGWGRNTEAF
TRBJ2-1	TRBV2	ASTQGLADYNEQF
TRBJ2-7	TRBV18	ASSPALAGEGQY
TRBJ2-7	TRBV4-2	ASSQDSGTGTYEQY
TRBJ2-1	TRBV20-1	SADDRLSYNEQF
TRBJ2-1	TRBV7-9	ASSLAERQGISSYNEQF
TRBJ1-3	TRBV5-1	ASSQLPGAGNTIY
TRBJ2-7	TRBV5-1	ASSLGNSYEQY
TRBJ2-5	TRBV28	ASSLAGTGRQETQY
TRBJ1-5	TRBV20-1	SARDRRSNQPQH
TRBJ1-1	TRBV7-9	ASSVTGGPNTEAF
TRBJ1-2	TRBV4-1	ASSQERSRGYT
TRBJ2-1	TRBV12-3/TRBV12-4	ASRVRGSYNEQF
TRBJ2-5	TRBV7-2	ASSLGLAGEETQY
TRBJ2-7	TRBV5-6	ASSLISGSYEQY
TRBJ2-1	TRBV11-2	ASSLLGKRDNEQF
TRBJ1-1	TRBV29-1	SLGQGQQAF
TRBJ2-3	TRBV19	ASSIPGLAGGFTDTQY
TRBJ1-2	TRBV6-5	ASSLKGTGNYGYT